One and the same sample provided the 32 T cell receptor beta chains below, sequenced in a study of blood T cell repertoires in COVID-19. This table comes from immunoSEQ multiplex PCR, and its TCRdb copy is limited to in-frame clones, with some not included. The sample yields hundreds of thousands of clones, 80% to 85% seen once. Sequencing input: PBMCs or T cells enriched from blood (not recorded which). Every receptor here comes from a man aged 35 to 55 who had been exposed to COVID-19.

The count of this clone is one. The chain links TRBV19 to TRBJ1-1; D ambiguous. Germline CDR1 and CDR2: LNHDA and SQIVND (reference sequence). V gave up 8 bases and J gave up 4 bases, with 8 bases separating them. This CDR3 contains 11 residues. CDR3: CASFRGTEAFF. CDR3 DNA: TGTGCCAGTTTTCGGGGCACTGAAGCTTTCTTT.

V and J are TRBV15 and TRBJ2-1; 10 bases map to TRBD2. Germline trimming cut 0 bases from V and 7 bases from J; bases unmatched to any gene: 9. CDR1 and CDR2 from the germline V gene are LNHNV and YYDKDF (reference sequence). The CDR3 sequence is 17 residues long. The CDR3 spells CATSRDRTSGIKNEQFF. CDR3 DNA sequence: TGTGCCACCAGCAGAGACCGGACTAGCGGTATAAAGAATGAGCAGTTCTTC.

In its sample, this clone was seen once. The chain is built from TRBV11-3 and TRBJ2-1; TRBD2 might be the D (5 bases). Looked up from germline, CDR1 is SGHNT and CDR2 is YENEEA. This CDR3 region has 14 residues. The V end was cut by 4 bases, the J end by 9 bases, with 16 bases between. This CDR3 is CASSSPRPSFEQFF. The CDR3 DNA reads TGTGCCAGCAGCTCCCCCCGCCCTAGCTTTGAGCAGTTCTTC.

The gene calls are TRBV3-1 (or the pseudogene TRBV3-2) and TRBJ2-7, with TRBD1 matching 9 bases. V was clipped by 4 bases and J by 1 base; unmatched bases: 11. The length of the CDR3 is 17 residues. Germline assignment: CDR1 LGHDT and CDR2 YNNKEL (reference sequence). CDR3 protein: CASSRKGPGTGSYEQYF. The CDR3 DNA follows: TGTGCCAGCAGCCGAAAGGGCCCCGGGACAGGGTCCTACGAGCAGTACTTC.

V is TRBV18 and J is TRBJ2-2; 15 nucleotides agree with TRBD2. The germline V gene has CDR1 KGHSH and CDR2 LQKENI. The CDR3 runs 16 residues. The trim removed 5 bases at V and 5 bases at J, leaving 3 bases unmatched. The DNA of the CDR3 is TGTGCCAGCTCAGCCGGGACTAGCGGGAGGACCGGGGAGCTGTTTTTT. Encoded protein: CASSAGTSGRTGELFF.

The chain joins TRBV5-1 to TRBJ1-1; D gene unclear. V lost 3 bases and J 0 bases, leaving 6 bases between the germline ends. The CDR3 runs to 13 residues. Germline values: CDR1 SGHRS, CDR2 YFSETQ. The chain's CDR3 is CASSSSLNTEAFF. The CDR3 coding sequence is TGCGCCAGCAGCTCCTCCTTGAACACTGAAGCTTTCTTT.

The chain joins TRBV3-1 (or the pseudogene TRBV3-2) to TRBJ2-3; TRBD2 might be the D (6 bases). CDR3 length: 13 amino acids. The V gene lost 4 bases and the J gene lost 6 bases, with 11 bases spanning the gap. Germline V CDR1 and CDR2: LGHDT, YNNKEL (reference sequence). The CDR3 sequence is CASSPEGVDTQYF. CDR3 nucleotide sequence: TGTGCCAGCAGCCCGGAGGGCGTGGATACGCAGTATTTT.

This clone was counted once. This chain connects TRBV5-8 to TRBJ2-2, with TRBD2 identical over 7 bases. Per germline, CDR1 SGHTS and CDR2 YDEGEE. The CDR3 has 17 residues. V gave up 2 bases and J gave up 1 base; unmatched junction bases: 8. Here the CDR3 DNA reads TGTGCCAGCAGCTTCGTGGGCGGGAGTGGGAACACCGGGGAGCTGTTTTTT. It is translated as CASSFVGGSGNTGELFF. The whole variable domain, remainder taken from reference TRBV5-8 and TRBJ2-2, is EAGVTQSPTHLIKTRGQQATLRCSPISGHTSVYWYQQALGLGLQFLLWYDEGEERNRGNFPPRFSGRQFPNYSSELNVNALELEDSALYLCASSFVGGSGNTGELFFGEGSRLTVL.

This chain links TRBV13 with TRBJ2-3; TRBD2 agrees at 8 bases. The CDR3 length is 16 residues. Germline CDR1 PRHDT, CDR2 FYEKMQ (reference sequence). Trimming at V came to 1 base and at J to 1 base, leaving 4 bases not matched to a gene. The CDR3 loop is CASSLAAGGGTDTQYF. CDR3 nucleotides: TGTGCCAGCAGCTTAGCGGCGGGAGGAGGCACAGATACGCAGTATTTT.

V usage is TRBV9 and J usage is TRBJ2-5, with 9 bases fitting TRBD1. The CDR3 contains 15 residues. Trimming cost V 4 bases and J 3 bases; bases outside gene matches: 7. CDR1 and CDR2 from the germline V gene are SGDLS and YYNGEE. The CDR3 reads CASSKGQGYEETQYF. In DNA, the CDR3 is TGTGCCAGCAGCAAGGGACAGGGCTATGAAGAGACCCAGTACTTC.

The V gene is TRBV15, the J gene TRBJ1-2; D is possibly TRBD1 (5 bases). Germline values: CDR1 LNHNV, CDR2 YYDKDF (reference sequence). CDR3 size: 13 residues. With 1 base removed from V and 4 bases from J, the gap between germline ends came to 7 bases. CDR3 nucleotide sequence: TGTGCCACCAGCAGAGGGGGCAGCTATGGCTACACCTTC. This codes for CATSRGGSYGYTF.

The chain couples TRBV19 to TRBJ2-7, with 7 bases lining up with TRBD1. V trimming: 3 bases; J trimming: 4 bases; junction bases outside the gene matches: 9. The CDR3 runs to 15 residues. Germline V lookup: CDR1 LNHDA, CDR2 SQIVND (reference sequence). This chain's CDR3 is CASSILLGQQYEQYF. CDR3 in DNA: TGTGCCAGTAGTATTCTTCTGGGACAGCAGTACGAGCAGTACTTC.

This sequence joins TRBV3-1 (or the pseudogene TRBV3-2) and TRBJ2-1; perhaps TRBD2 as D (6 bases). V was pared by 4 bases and J by 8 bases, with 18 bases between. The CDR3 sequence is 15 residues long. In germline, CDR1 is LGHDT, CDR2 YNNKEL (reference sequence). The DNA of the CDR3 is TGTGCCAGCAGCCGAGGAGTCTCCCCGGGGGATGAGCAGTTCTTC. Protein: CASSRGVSPGDEQFF.

The chain recombines TRBV7-9 with TRBJ2-3; TRBD2 aligns across 10 bases. Trimming removed 2 bases from V and 2 bases from J; junction bases left unmatched: 1. The V gene's germline CDR1 is SEHNR and CDR2 FQNEAQ (reference sequence). The CDR3 spans 15 residues. CDR3 bases: TGTGCCAGCAGCTTACTAGCGGGAGTCACAGATACGCAGTATTTT. It encodes CASSLLAGVTDTQYF.

The chain has TRBV10-3 and TRBJ2-7; tentatively, D is TRBD1 (5 bases). CDR1 is ENHRY and CDR2 is SYGVKD in the germline V gene. Trimming left V 0 bases short and J 0 bases short, with 6 bases between. The CDR3 sequence is 14 residues long. Here the CDR3 reads CAISESQGSYEQYF. CDR3 nucleotides: TGTGCCATCAGTGAGTCCCAGGGCTCCTACGAGCAGTACTTC.

This chain connects TRBV5-6 to TRBJ2-1, with 9 bases identical to TRBD2. The CDR3 sequence is 15 residues long. Germline CDR1 SGHDT, CDR2 YYEEEE. V lost 4 bases to trimming and J lost 2 bases; unmatched junction nucleotides: 4. CDR3: CASSRRGRAYNEQFF. The DNA of the CDR3 is TGTGCCAGCAGCCGTCGCGGGAGGGCCTACAATGAGCAGTTCTTC. Looking up the rest from reference TRBV5-6 and TRBJ2-1 gives the full variable domain: DAGVTQSPTHLIKTRGQQVTLRCSPKSGHDTVSWYQQALGQGPQFIFQYYEEEERQRGNFPDRFSGHQFPNYSSELNVNALLLGDSALYLCASSRRGRAYNEQFFGPGTRLTVL.

This rearrangement joins TRBV5-8 to TRBJ1-1; TRBD1 matches at 7 bases. The CDR3 has 14 amino acids. The germline CDR1 and CDR2 sequences are SGHTS and YDEGEE. Losses at the gene ends were 4 bases for V and 8 bases for J; bases not matched to a gene: 11. The chain's CDR3 is CASSTPRGTREAFF. For the CDR3, the DNA is TGTGCCAGCAGCACCCCCAGGGGGACGCGGGAAGCTTTCTTT.

V is TRBV7-8 and J is TRBJ2-5; a weak D match, TRBD1 (6 bases). The CDR3 has 14 amino acids. Per the germline V gene, CDR1 is SGHVS and CDR2 is FQNEAQ. The ends were cut back, 3 bases at V and 2 bases at J, with 10 bases in the middle. This CDR3 reads CASSFGQSQETQYF. CDR3 in DNA: TGTGCCAGCAGCTTCGGACAGAGTCAAGAGACCCAGTACTTC. The full variable domain, its missing parts supplied by reference TRBV7-8 and TRBJ2-5, is GAGVSQSPRYKVAKRGQDVALRCDPISGHVSLFWYQQALGQGPEFLTYFQNEAQLDKSGLPSDRFFAERPEGSVSTLKIQRTQQEDSAVYLCASSFGQSQETQYFGPGTRLLVL.

This clone has a single count. The CDR3 spells CASSSDSEAFF. CDR3 sequence (DNA): TGTGCCAGCAGTTCGGACAGTGAAGCTTTCTTT. The gene calls are TRBV12-3 or TRBV12-4 and TRBJ1-1; maybe TRBD1 (6 bases). The CDR3 loop spans 11 amino acids. The V end lost 4 bases, the J end lost 7 bases, and 7 bases lay between the germline ends.

This rearrangement joins TRBV11-2 to TRBJ1-6; D remains ambiguous. The V end lost 4 bases, the J end lost 1 base, and 8 bases lay between the germline ends. The CDR3 has 15 residues. From germline, CDR1 is SGHAT and CDR2 FQNNGV. The CDR3 sequence: CASSSTQSYNSPLHF. As DNA, the CDR3 is TGTGCCAGCAGCTCAACCCAGTCCTATAATTCACCCCTCCACTTT.

The count of this clone is one. The chain is built from TRBV5-1 and TRBJ2-3; 11 positions match TRBD2. Germline-derived CDR1 and CDR2 are SGHRS and YFSETQ. V lost 7 bases to trimming and J lost 2 bases; unmatched junction nucleotides: 6. The CDR3 spans 15 residues. The CDR3 is CASAGTSGYTDTQYF. CDR3 bases: TGCGCCAGCGCTGGGACTAGCGGCTACACAGATACGCAGTATTTT.

The gene calls are TRBV7-2 and TRBJ1-4, with a possible D match to TRBD1 (6 bases). Between the trimmed V and J ends, which lost 3 bases and 3 bases, there was a span of 8 bases. The CDR3 has 14 amino acids. The germline V gene has CDR1 SGHTA and CDR2 FQGNSA. CDR3: CASSLRQANEKLFF. The CDR3 DNA reads TGTGCCAGCAGCTTGCGACAGGCTAATGAAAAACTGTTTTTT.

This chain uses TRBV24-1 with TRBJ2-7; perhaps TRBD1 as D (7 bases). The CDR3 length is 15 residues. Trimming removed 4 bases from V and 4 bases from J, with 16 bases in between. From germline, CDR1 is KGHDR and CDR2 SFDVKD. The DNA of the CDR3 is TGTGCCACCAGTGACCCCGCAGGGGGGAGTTACGAGCAGTACTTC. Amino acids: CATSDPAGGSYEQYF.

The chain joins TRBV23-1 to TRBJ2-1; perhaps TRBD2 as D (5 bases). TRBV23-1 is classed as an ORF, of uncertain function. CDR3 length: 15 residues. V lost 6 bases and J lost 0, with 12 bases in between. The CDR3 sequence: CASRTQGSSYNEQFF. CDR3 in DNA: TGCGCCAGCAGAACCCAAGGGAGCTCCTACAATGAGCAGTTCTTC.

The chain joins TRBV24-1 to TRBJ1-1; D is ambiguous. V dropped 3 bases and J dropped 7 bases, with 11 bases sitting between them. The germline V gene has CDR1 KGHDR and CDR2 SFDVKD. The CDR3 runs 13 residues. Here the CDR3 reads CATSDLLTGEAFF. The CDR3 bases are TGTGCCACCAGTGATCTCCTGACGGGTGAAGCTTTCTTT.

V and J are TRBV18 and TRBJ2-1, with a weak D call TRBD2 (5 bases). CDR3 size: 14 residues. The V gene's germline CDR1 is KGHSH and CDR2 LQKENI. V lost 4 bases to trimming and J lost 0 bases, with 7 bases between them. In DNA, the CDR3 is TGTGCCAGCTCACTAGGGAGCTCCTACAATGAGCAGTTCTTC. Translated: CASSLGSSYNEQFF.

The CDR3 region has the DNA TGCGCCAGCAGTTTAGCCCGACGGGACTACAATGAGCAGTTCTTC. As protein: CASSLARRDYNEQFF. The chain combines TRBV5-1 with TRBJ2-1; tentative D call: TRBD2 (5 bases). This CDR3 region has 15 residues. Germline loops: CDR1 SGHRS, CDR2 YFSETQ. Between the trimmed V and J ends, which lost 5 bases and 3 bases, there was a span of 15 bases.

This chain connects TRBV5-1 to TRBJ2-1; perhaps TRBD2 as D (5 bases). CDR1 and CDR2 (germline): SGHRS, YFSETQ. The CDR3 is 14 amino acids. Trimming left V 4 bases short and J 0 bases short, with 8 bases between. Here the CDR3 reads CASSIGGSYNEQFF. The CDR3 DNA follows: TGCGCCAGCAGCATCGGAGGCTCCTACAATGAGCAGTTCTTC. Full variable domain (missing parts from reference TRBV5-1 and TRBJ2-1): KAGVTQTPRYLIKTRGQQVTLSCSPISGHRSVSWYQQTPGQGLQFLFEYFSETQRNKGNFPGRFSGRQFSNSRSEMNVSTLELGDSALYLCASSIGGSYNEQFFGPGTRLTVL.

The chain recombines TRBV2 with TRBJ2-1, with 12 bases aligning to TRBD2. The V segment lost 4 bases and the J segment 8 bases; nucleotides outside the gene matches: 6. CDR3 length: 15 amino acids. The germline V gene has CDR1 SNHLY and CDR2 FYNNEI. The CDR3 sequence: CASSATSGRGDEQFF. CDR3 sequence (DNA): TGTGCCAGCAGTGCGACTAGCGGGAGAGGTGATGAGCAGTTCTTC.

The chain carries TRBV5-1 and TRBJ1-1; D may be TRBD1 (5 bases). CDR1 SGHRS and CDR2 YFSETQ come from the germline V gene. The CDR3 is made up of 14 amino acids. Trimming cost V 5 bases and J 6 bases, with 17 bases left between them. The CDR3 is CASRLFLGLSEAFF. The CDR3 bases are TGCGCCAGCAGACTTTTCTTGGGACTTTCTGAAGCTTTCTTT.

The chain carries TRBV29-1 and TRBJ2-7; D is perhaps TRBD2 (6 bases). Germline values: CDR1 SQVTM, CDR2 ANQGSEA. V shed 7 bases and J shed 3 bases, with 13 bases lying between them. This CDR3 has 12 amino acids. CDR3 nucleotide sequence: TGCAGCGCTAGGGGAGGACTCTACGAGCAGTACTTC. Residues: CSARGGLYEQYF.

The sample holds a few counts of this clone. The chain is built from TRBV9 and TRBJ2-7; possible D gene TRBD2, 6 bases. V was cut by 1 base and J by 4 bases, with 15 bases left in between. The germline CDR1 and CDR2 sequences are SGDLS and YYNGEE. CDR3 size: 15 residues. CDR3 loop: CASSVSASDPYEQYF. The CDR3 region has the DNA TGTGCCAGCAGCGTATCGGCTAGCGATCCTTACGAGCAGTACTTC.